This T cell receptor beta chain was recorded in a study of T-cell memory formation after mild COVID-19. Study conclusions and caveats: Several responding clones turned up in pre-infection memory, indicating that cross-reactive memory may have taken part.

CDR3 length: 15 residues. Trimming took off 4 bases at V and 5 bases at J, with 15 bases between the two ends. This clonotype has a handful of counts. No antigen is known for it. Using constant-segment primers, 5'RACE produced TCR alpha and TCR beta cDNA libraries carrying sample barcodes and UMIs. TCRdb itself ran the 5' RACE reads through MiXCR, one entry per CDR3 protein. The data contain about half a million distinct CDR3 sequences, roughly 18% of them singletons. The TCR was taken from an adult woman who had mild COVID-19 (a few samples of this study predate the infection). Cell type and time point are not known. The sample comprised PBMCs or a T cell subset sorted from them (not recorded which). The chain links TRBV12-3 or TRBV12-4 to TRBJ2-1; D possibly uses TRBD1 or TRBD2 (5 bases each). CDR3 bases: TGTGCCAGCAGTTCGGGGCAGGGAAGGGACAATGAGCAGTTCTTC. Translating it yields CASSSGQGRDNEQFF.